This TCR beta chain was retrieved from a study of T cells after yellow fever vaccination. In the study overall: Preparation of the low-cell-number fractions used SMART-Seq v4 Ultra Low Input. Overall study findings and caveats: Clonotypes appearing in both CD4 and CD8 compartments existed, and their share was small. Peak timing came faster in the weaker secondary response, day 5 versus 15. Sorted repertoires could include abundant contaminating clonotypes from bulk cells.

CDR3 length: 15 amino acids. Looked up from germline, CDR1 is MNHEY and CDR2 is SVGAGI. Trimming left V 2 bases short and J 0 bases short, with 10 bases between. TCRdb re-called the 5' RACE reads with MiXCR, one entry per CDR3 protein. This table has around 310,000 distinct CDR3 sequences, approximately 3.8% appearing once. This clonotype was picked up many times. Its antigen is undetermined. This chain connects TRBV6-5 to TRBJ1-1, with unresolved D. The starting material was PBMCs, obtained on the day of the yellow fever booster vaccination. The clonotype comes from a young man who received the YFV17D yellow fever vaccine. The CDR3 loop is CASSYGSGVNTEAFF. CDR3 DNA sequence: TGTGCCAGCAGTTACGGGTCTGGGGTGAACACTGAAGCTTTCTTT.